The clone carrying this TCR beta chain was recorded at least ten times. The length of the CDR3 is 12 residues. Germline V CDR1 and CDR2: MNHEY, SMNVEV (reference sequence). V dropped 6 bases and J dropped 3 bases, with 6 bases sitting between them. Assembly of TCR beta libraries relied on iRepertoire HTBI primers together with Arm-PCR of CDR3 regions. TCRdb re-called the multiplex PCR reads through MiXCR, storing one row per CDR3 protein. The sample holds approximately 470,000 distinct CDR3 sequences; about 16% are singletons and the top ten take more than 10%. This specimen belongs to a study of regulatory T cells in long-lasting Graves disease. Documented time point: newly diagnosed GD, antithyroid drugs for less than 3 months. Extracted RNA from PBMCs served as the source of the TCR library. These data are also associated with another study on T cells in Graves' hyperthyroidism and ophthalmopathy.

The receptor's source is a man aged 35-49 years with Graves disease. The chain couples TRBV27 to TRBJ1-5; D gene unclear. This specimen was peripheral blood mononuclear cells (PBMCs), taken at new diagnosis, from a patient treated with antithyroid drugs. CDR3 sequence (DNA): TGTGCCAGCAGCTCGTACAATCAGCCCCAGCATTTT. It is translated as CASSSYNQPQHF.